The following is a T cell receptor (beta chain) sequence with its context. This may come from a read error, since a much larger clone is one base off. This CDR3 contains 16 residues. CDR1 SGHRS and CDR2 YFSETQ come from the germline V gene. Co-extraction yielded RNA and DNA from 20-30 mg of unsorted bulk tissue. The data derive from a study of tumor-infiltrating lymphocytes in primary liver carcinoma. Making TCR beta cDNA involved approximately 0.5 ug total RNA and a constant-region primer. It was through three nested multiplex PCR rounds of slightly modified ARM-PCR that TCR beta libraries arose. A C-beta reverse primer was combined with TRBV1-TRBV30 forward primers in the first two PCR rounds, and each round had about 10 cycles. TCRdb processed the multiplex PCR reads anew with MiXCR; each CDR3 protein has one entry. Among about 200,000 distinct CDR3 sequences listed, approximately 80% were seen once.

The chain joins TRBV5-1 to TRBJ2-2, with a weak D call TRBD2 (7 bases). The receptor's source is a man in his forties with primary liver carcinoma and hepatitis B virus infection. The sample was tumor tissue from primary liver carcinoma. CDR3 amino acids: CTSSLAGARNTGELFF. Written as DNA, the CDR3 is TGCACCAGCAGCTTGGCGGGGGCGCGGAACACCGGGGAGCTGTTTTTT.